This is a list of T cell receptor beta chains from one sample in a study of metastatic and nonmetastatic thyroid tumors. TCRdb re-called clones from the PCR reads using MiXCR. The data contain about 59,000 clones, around 16% of them singletons. Sequenced sample: blood. Source of these receptors: a male donor with papillary thyroid cancer or a benign thyroid nodule (not recorded which). Some clones in this sample may be carry-over from other donors' samples. Both conserved end residues are part of each CDR3. The D gene is left open where the match is weak. Only some rows state a clone size, as once, few, many or a class for expanded clones.

J | size | D | V | CDR3 | DNA
TRBJ2-7 | many | - | TRBV6-1 | CASSEVGADSSYEQYF | TGTGCCAGCAGTGAAGTGGGGGCAGACAGCTCCTACGAGCAGTACTTC
TRBJ1-5 | - | - | TRBV27 | CASSLAARNQPQHF | TGTGCCAGCAGTTTAGCAGCTAGAAATCAGCCACAGCATTTT
TRBJ2-7 | few | - | TRBV12-3/TRBV12-4 | CASSLIGADMGAYEQYF | TGTGCCAGCAGTTTAATCGGGGCGGATATGGGCGCCTACGAGCAGTACTTC
TRBJ1-4 | - | TRBD1 | TRBV5-6 | CASSLAGTVGEKLFF | TGTGCCAGCAGCTTGGCCGGGACAGTAGGCGAAAAACTGTTTTTT
TRBJ2-3 | many | - | TRBV5-6 | CASSMGGRVSDTQYF | TGTGCCAGCAGCATGGGTGGCAGGGTATCAGATACGCAGTATTTT
TRBJ2-7 | few | - | TRBV27 | CASYPRAATYEQYF | TGTGCCAGCTACCCCCGGGCCGCCACCTACGAGCAGTACTTC
TRBJ1-5 | many | - | TRBV10-1 | CASSEKTEDQPQHF | TGCGCCAGCAGTGAAAAAACAGAAGACCAGCCCCAGCATTTT
TRBJ2-1 | - | TRBD1 | TRBV6-1 | CASSGGQGNNGHFF | TGTGCCAGCAGTGGGGGACAGGGGAACAATGGGCATTTCTTC
TRBJ2-1 | many | TRBD2 | TRBV9 | CASSVVAGEQFF | TGTGCCAGCAGCGTAGTAGCGGGAGAGCAGTTCTTC
TRBJ1-2 | - | - | TRBV28 | CASSPDLYCYTF | TGTGCCAGCAGTCCCGACCTGTATTGCTACACCTTC
TRBJ2-3 | many | TRBD2 | TRBV28 | CASSGGGSGVSDTQYF | TGTGCCAGCAGTGGGGGGGGGAGCGGGGTATCAGATACGCAGTATTTT
TRBJ2-7 | many | - | TRBV18 | CASSPLRTHKSSYEQYF | TGTGCCAGCTCACCACTACGGACCCACAAGAGCTCCTACGAGCAGTACTTC
TRBJ2-7 | many | - | TRBV9 | CASSVGTASSYEQYF | TGTGCCAGCAGCGTAGGGACAGCAAGCTCCTACGAGCAGTACTTC
TRBJ2-5 | - | - | TRBV5-6 | CASSLVGGSVETQYF | TGTGCCAGCAGCTTGGTAGGGGGGAGCGTGGAGACCCAGTACTTC
TRBJ2-3 | many | - | TRBV27 | CASSSLGGGGTDTQYF | TGTGCCAGCAGTTCGCTGGGGGGTGGGGGCACAGATACGCAGTATTTT
TRBJ2-2 | many | TRBD2 | TRBV6-4 | CASSEASGGQNTGELFF | TGTGCCAGCAGTGAGGCTAGCGGGGGCCAGAACACCGGGGAGCTGTTTTTT
TRBJ1-5 | many | - | TRBV7-8 | CASSPQTGYSNQPQHF | TGTGCCAGCAGCCCTCAGACAGGTTACAGCAATCAGCCCCAGCATTTT
TRBJ2-2 | many | TRBD1 | TRBV9 | CASSPGQGNTGELFF | TGTGCCAGCAGCCCTGGACAGGGCAACACCGGGGAGCTGTTTTTT
TRBJ1-2 | - | - | TRBV2 | CASITVANYGYTF | TGTGCCAGCATTACAGTTGCTAACTATGGCTACACCTTC
TRBJ2-1 | - | TRBD1 | TRBV28 | CASSPGQGGLSYNEQFF | TGTGCCAGCAGCCCAGGACAGGGGGGATTGTCATACAATGAGCAGTTCTTC
TRBJ2-3 | many | - | TRBV9 | CASSVSTDTQYF | TGTGCCAGCAGCGTTAGCACAGATACGCAGTATTTT
TRBJ2-5 | many | - | TRBV6-1 | CASSVLLGGQETQYF | TGTGCCAGCAGTGTCCTTCTAGGGGGTCAAGAGACCCAGTACTTC
TRBJ2-7 | many | - | TRBV13 | CASSFRGLYEQYF | TGTGCCAGCAGCTTCCGGGGGCTCTACGAGCAGTACTTC
TRBJ2-1 | many | TRBD2 | TRBV25-1 | CAIGLEGNEQFF | TGTGCCATAGGACTAGAAGGGAATGAGCAGTTCTTC
TRBJ1-2 | many | TRBD1 | TRBV6-1 | CASSRDRKNYGYTF | TGTGCCAGCAGTCGGGACAGGAAAAACTATGGCTACACCTTC
TRBJ2-1 | many | - | TRBV7-2 | CASSLSSRTYNEQFF | TGTGCCAGCAGCTTATCTAGCCGAACCTACAATGAGCAGTTCTTC
TRBJ1-1 | many | - | TRBV27 | CASSPDKVVMNTEAFF | TGTGCCAGCAGCCCCGACAAGGTCGTTATGAACACTGAAGCTTTCTTT
TRBJ2-7 | - | - | TRBV2 | CASNTQEDEQYF | TGTGCCAGCAACACACAGGAGGACGAGCAGTACTTC
TRBJ2-2 | many | - | TRBV30 | CAWSRDIHTGELFF | TGTGCCTGGAGCCGGGACATCCACACCGGGGAGCTGTTTTTT
TRBJ1-2 | many | - | TRBV6-1 | CASRPTTGAKKIGGYTF | TGTGCCAGCAGACCCACAACCGGGGCCAAGAAGATTGGCGGCTACACCTTC
TRBJ1-1 | many | TRBD1 | TRBV12-3/TRBV12-4 | CASSLGYGTGGNTEAFF | TGTGCCAGCAGTTTAGGGTACGGGACAGGGGGTAACACTGAAGCTTTCTTT
TRBJ2-3 | many | - | TRBV12-3/TRBV12-4 | CASSLVGTQYF | TGTGCCAGCAGTTTGGTGGGTACGCAGTATTTT
TRBJ2-5 | - | TRBD1 | TRBV6-1 | CASSDYGTGTQETQYF | TGTGCCAGCAGTGACTACGGGACAGGTACACAAGAGACCCAGTACTTC